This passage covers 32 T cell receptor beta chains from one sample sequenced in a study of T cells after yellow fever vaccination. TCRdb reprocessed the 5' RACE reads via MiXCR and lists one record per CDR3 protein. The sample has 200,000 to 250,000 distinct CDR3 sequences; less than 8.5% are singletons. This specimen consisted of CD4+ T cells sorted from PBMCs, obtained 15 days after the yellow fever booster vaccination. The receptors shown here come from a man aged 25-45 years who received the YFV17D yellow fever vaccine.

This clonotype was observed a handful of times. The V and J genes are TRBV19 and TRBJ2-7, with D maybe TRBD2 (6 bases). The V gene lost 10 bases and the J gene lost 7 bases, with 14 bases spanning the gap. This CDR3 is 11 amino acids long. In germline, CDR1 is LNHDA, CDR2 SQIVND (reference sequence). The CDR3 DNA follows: TGTGCCACCGAGGCGGGACGGGAGCAGTACTTC. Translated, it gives CATEAGREQYF.

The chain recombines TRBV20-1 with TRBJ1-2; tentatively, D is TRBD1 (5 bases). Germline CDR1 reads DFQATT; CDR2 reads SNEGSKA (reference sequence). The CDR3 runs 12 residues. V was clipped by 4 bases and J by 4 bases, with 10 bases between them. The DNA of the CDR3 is TGCAGTGCTACAGGGTCCGGCTATGGCTACACCTTC. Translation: CSATGSGYGYTF.

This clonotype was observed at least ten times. The CDR3 loop is CATSDLTSATYEQYF. The CDR3, as DNA: TGTGCCACCAGTGATTTAACTAGCGCGACCTACGAGCAGTACTTC. The chain joins TRBV24-1 to TRBJ2-7, with TRBD2 matching over 7 bases. V shed 1 base and J 2 bases; nucleotides not matched to a gene: 4. Germline lookup yields CDR1 KGHDR and CDR2 SFDVKD. The CDR3 has 15 residues.

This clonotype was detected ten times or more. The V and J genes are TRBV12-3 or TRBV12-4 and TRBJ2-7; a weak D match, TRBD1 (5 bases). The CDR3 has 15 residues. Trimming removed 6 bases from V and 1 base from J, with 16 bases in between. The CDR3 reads CASSLLRVGSYEQYF. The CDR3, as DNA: TGTGCCAGCAGCTTACTCAGGGTAGGGTCCTACGAGCAGTACTTC.

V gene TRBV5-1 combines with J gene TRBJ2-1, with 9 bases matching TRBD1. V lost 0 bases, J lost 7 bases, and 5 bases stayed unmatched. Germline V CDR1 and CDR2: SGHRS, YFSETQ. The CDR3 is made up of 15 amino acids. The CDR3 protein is CASSLGGTGLNEQFF. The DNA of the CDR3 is TGCGCCAGCAGCTTGGGGGGGACAGGGTTAAATGAGCAGTTCTTC. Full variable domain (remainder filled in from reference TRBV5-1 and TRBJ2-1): KAGVTQTPRYLIKTRGQQVTLSCSPISGHRSVSWYQQTPGQGLQFLFEYFSETQRNKGNFPGRFSGRQFSNSRSEMNVSTLELGDSALYLCASSLGGTGLNEQFFGPGTRLTVL.

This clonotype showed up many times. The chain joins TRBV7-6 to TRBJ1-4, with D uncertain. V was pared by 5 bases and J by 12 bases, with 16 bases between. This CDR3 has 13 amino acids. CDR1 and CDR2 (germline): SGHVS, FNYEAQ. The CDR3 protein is CASSGSPSGELFF. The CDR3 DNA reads TGTGCCAGCAGCGGCTCCCCCAGCGGTGAACTGTTTTTT. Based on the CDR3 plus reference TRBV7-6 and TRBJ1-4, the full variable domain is GAGVSQSPRYKVTKRGQDVALRCDPISGHVSLYWYRQALGQGPEFLTYFNYEAQQDKSGLPNDRFSAERPEGSISTLTIQRTEQRDSAMYRCASSGSPSGELFFGSGTQLSVL.

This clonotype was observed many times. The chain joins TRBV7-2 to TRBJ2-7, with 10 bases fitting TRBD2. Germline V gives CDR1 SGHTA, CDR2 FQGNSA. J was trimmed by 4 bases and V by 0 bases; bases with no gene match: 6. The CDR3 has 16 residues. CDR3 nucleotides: TGTGCCAGCAGCTTAGCCCCCCTAGCGGGAGTGTACGAGCAGTACTTC. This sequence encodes CASSLAPLAGVYEQYF.

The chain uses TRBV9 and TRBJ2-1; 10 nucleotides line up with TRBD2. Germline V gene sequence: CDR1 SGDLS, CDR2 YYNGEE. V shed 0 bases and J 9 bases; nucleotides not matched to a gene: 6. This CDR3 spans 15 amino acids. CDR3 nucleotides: TGTGCCAGCAGCGTAGAGTCTAGCGGGAGCGGTGAGCAGTTCTTC. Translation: CASSVESSGSGEQFF.

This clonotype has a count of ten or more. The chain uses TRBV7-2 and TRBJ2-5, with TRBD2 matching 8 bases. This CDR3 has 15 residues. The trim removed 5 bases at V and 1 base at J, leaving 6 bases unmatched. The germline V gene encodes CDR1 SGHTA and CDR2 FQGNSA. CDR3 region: CASSLQRGPQETQYF. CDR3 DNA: TGTGCCAGCAGCCTTCAGCGGGGGCCCCAAGAGACCCAGTACTTC. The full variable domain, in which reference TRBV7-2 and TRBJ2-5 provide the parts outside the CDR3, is GAGVSQSPSNKVTEKGKDVELRCDPISGHTALYWYRQSLGQGLEFLIYFQGNSAPDKSGLPSDRFSAERTGGSVSTLTIQRTQQEDSAVYLCASSLQRGPQETQYFGPGTRLLVL.

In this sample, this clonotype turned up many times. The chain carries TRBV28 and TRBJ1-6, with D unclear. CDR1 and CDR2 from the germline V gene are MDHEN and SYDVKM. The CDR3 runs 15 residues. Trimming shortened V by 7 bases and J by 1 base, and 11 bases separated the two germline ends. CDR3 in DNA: TGTGCCAGCACCCCCCTGGGGTCCTATAATTCACCCCTCCACTTT. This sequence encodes CASTPLGSYNSPLHF.

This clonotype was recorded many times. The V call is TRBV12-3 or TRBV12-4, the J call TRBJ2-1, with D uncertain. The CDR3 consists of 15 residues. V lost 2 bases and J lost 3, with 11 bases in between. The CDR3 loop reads CASSLMKGRYNEQFF. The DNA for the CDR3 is TGTGCCAGCAGTTTAATGAAGGGTCGCTACAATGAGCAGTTCTTC.

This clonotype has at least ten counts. Here the CDR3 reads CASSFSGRPDNEQFF. The CDR3, as DNA: TGTGCCAGCAGCTTTAGCGGGAGGCCCGACAATGAGCAGTTCTTC. The genes are TRBV7-2 and TRBJ2-1; TRBD2 agrees at 10 bases. Germline trimming cut 3 bases from V and 5 bases from J; bases unmatched to any gene: 4. Germline CDR1 SGHTA, CDR2 FQGNSA. The CDR3 spans 15 residues. Based on the CDR3 plus reference TRBV7-2 and TRBJ2-1, the full variable domain is GAGVSQSPSNKVTEKGKDVELRCDPISGHTALYWYRQSLGQGLEFLIYFQGNSAPDKSGLPSDRFSAERTGGSVSTLTIQRTQQEDSAVYLCASSFSGRPDNEQFFGPGTRLTVL.

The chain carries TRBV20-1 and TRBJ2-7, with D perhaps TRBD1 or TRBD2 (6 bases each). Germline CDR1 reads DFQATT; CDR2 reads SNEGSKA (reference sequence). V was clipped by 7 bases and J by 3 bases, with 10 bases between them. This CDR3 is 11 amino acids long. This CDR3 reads CSGKGGYEQYF. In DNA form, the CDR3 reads TGCAGTGGAAAGGGGGGCTACGAGCAGTACTTC.

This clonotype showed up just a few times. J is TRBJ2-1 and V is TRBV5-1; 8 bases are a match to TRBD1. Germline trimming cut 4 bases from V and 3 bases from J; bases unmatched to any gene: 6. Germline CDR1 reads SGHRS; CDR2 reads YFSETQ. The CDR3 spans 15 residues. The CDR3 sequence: CASSLGQGFYNEQFF. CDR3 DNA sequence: TGCGCCAGCAGCCTAGGACAGGGATTCTACAATGAGCAGTTCTTC. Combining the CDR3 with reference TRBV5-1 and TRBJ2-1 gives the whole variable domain KAGVTQTPRYLIKTRGQQVTLSCSPISGHRSVSWYQQTPGQGLQFLFEYFSETQRNKGNFPGRFSGRQFSNSRSEMNVSTLELGDSALYLCASSLGQGFYNEQFFGPGTRLTVL.

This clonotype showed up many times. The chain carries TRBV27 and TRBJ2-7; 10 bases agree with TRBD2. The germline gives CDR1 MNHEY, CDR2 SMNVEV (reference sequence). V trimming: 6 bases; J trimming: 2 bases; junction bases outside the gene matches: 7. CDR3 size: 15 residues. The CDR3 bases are TGTGCCAGCAGGGGACTAGCGAGAATAACCTACGAGCAGTACTTC. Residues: CASRGLARITYEQYF.

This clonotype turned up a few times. CDR3 sequence (DNA): TGCGCCAGCAGCTTGGCGGCTAGCGGCGTGAATGAGCAGTTCTTC. Its translation: CASSLAASGVNEQFF. This chain connects TRBV5-1 to TRBJ2-1; 7 bases align to TRBD2. This CDR3 comprises 15 residues. Trimming cost V 0 bases and J 7 bases; bases outside gene matches: 7. Germline CDR1 and CDR2: SGHRS and YFSETQ.

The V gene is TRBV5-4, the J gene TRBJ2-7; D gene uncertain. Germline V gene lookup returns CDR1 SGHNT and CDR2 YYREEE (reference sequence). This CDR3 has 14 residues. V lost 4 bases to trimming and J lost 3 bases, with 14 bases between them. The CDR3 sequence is CASSMDLESYEQYF. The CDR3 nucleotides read TGTGCCAGCAGCATGGACCTCGAGAGCTACGAGCAGTACTTC.

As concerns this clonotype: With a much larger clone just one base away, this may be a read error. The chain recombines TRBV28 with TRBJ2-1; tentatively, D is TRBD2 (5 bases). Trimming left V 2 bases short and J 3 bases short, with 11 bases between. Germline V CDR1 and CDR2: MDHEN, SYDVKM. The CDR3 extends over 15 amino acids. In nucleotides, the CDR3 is TGTGCCAGCAGTTTACAGCGGAGAGGCTACAATGAGCAGTTCTTC. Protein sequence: CASSLQRRGYNEQFF. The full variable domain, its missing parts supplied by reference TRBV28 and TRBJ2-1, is DVKVTQSSRYLVKRTGEKVFLECVQDMDHENMFWYRQDPGLGLRLIYFSYDVKMKEKGDIPEGYSVSREKKERFSLILESASTNQTSMYLCASSLQRRGYNEQFFGPGTRLTVL.

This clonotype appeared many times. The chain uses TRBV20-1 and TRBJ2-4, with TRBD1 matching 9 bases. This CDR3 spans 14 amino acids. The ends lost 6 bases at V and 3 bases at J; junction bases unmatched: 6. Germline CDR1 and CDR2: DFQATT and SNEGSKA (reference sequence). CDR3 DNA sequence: TGCAGTGCCGGGGGACAGGGTGACAAAAACATTCAGTACTTC. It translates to CSAGGQGDKNIQYF.

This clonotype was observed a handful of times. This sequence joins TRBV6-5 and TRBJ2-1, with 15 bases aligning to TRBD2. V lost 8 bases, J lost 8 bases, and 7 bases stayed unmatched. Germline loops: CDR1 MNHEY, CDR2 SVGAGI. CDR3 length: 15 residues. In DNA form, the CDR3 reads TGTGCCAGCGTTCCGGGGACTAGCGGGAGGTATGAGCAGTTCTTC. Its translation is CASVPGTSGRYEQFF.

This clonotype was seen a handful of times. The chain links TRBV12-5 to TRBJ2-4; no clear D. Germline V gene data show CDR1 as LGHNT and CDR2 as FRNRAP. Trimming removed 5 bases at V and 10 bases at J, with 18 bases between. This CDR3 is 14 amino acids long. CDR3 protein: CASGRPEAASIQYF. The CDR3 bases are TGTGCTAGTGGTCGACCAGAGGCAGCTAGTATTCAGTACTTC.

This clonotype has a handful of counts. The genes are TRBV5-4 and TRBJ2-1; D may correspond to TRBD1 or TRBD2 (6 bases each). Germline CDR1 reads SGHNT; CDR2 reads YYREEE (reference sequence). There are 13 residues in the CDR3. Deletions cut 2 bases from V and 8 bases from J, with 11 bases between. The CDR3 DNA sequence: TGTGCCAGCAGCTTACAGGGAGGCGATGAGCAGTTCTTC. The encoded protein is CASSLQGGDEQFF.

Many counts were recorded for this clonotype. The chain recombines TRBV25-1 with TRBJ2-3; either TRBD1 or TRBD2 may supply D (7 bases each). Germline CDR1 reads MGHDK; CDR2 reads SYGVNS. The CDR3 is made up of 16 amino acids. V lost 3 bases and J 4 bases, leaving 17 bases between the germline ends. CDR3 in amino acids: CASSDGWSGGADTQYF. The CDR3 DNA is TGTGCCAGCAGTGATGGTTGGTCAGGGGGGGCAGATACGCAGTATTTT.

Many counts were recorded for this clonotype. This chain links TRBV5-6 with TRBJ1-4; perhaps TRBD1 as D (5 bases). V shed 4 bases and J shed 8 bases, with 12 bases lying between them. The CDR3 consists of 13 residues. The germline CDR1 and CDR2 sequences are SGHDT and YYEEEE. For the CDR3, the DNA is TGTGCCAGCAGCGGGAGTAACAGGGAAAAACTGTTTTTT. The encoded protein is CASSGSNREKLFF.

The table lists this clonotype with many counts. The CDR3 DNA follows: TGTGCCATCAGTGAGTCGACGGCTAGCGGGACCGGGGAGCTGTTTTTT. Its translation: CAISESTASGTGELFF. The chain recombines TRBV10-3 with TRBJ2-2; 8 bases fit TRBD2. Germline V gene lookup returns CDR1 ENHRY and CDR2 SYGVKD. The CDR3 consists of 16 residues. The ends lost 0 bases at V and 5 bases at J; junction bases unmatched: 5.

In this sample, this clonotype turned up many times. The CDR3 coding sequence is TGCAGCGTCAAGGGGGGACAGGCCTACGAGCAGTACTTC. The encoded protein is CSVKGGQAYEQYF. This chain connects TRBV29-1 to TRBJ2-7, with TRBD1 matching 8 bases. The ends lost 6 bases at V and 2 bases at J; junction bases unmatched: 6. CDR3 length: 13 amino acids. Germline CDR1 and CDR2: SQVTM and ANQGSEA.

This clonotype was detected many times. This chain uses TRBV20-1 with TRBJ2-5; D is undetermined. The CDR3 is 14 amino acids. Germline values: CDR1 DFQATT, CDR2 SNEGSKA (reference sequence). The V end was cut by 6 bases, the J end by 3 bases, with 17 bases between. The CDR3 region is CSARTVETKETQYF. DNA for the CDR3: TGCAGTGCCCGAACGGTTGAAACTAAAGAGACCCAGTACTTC.

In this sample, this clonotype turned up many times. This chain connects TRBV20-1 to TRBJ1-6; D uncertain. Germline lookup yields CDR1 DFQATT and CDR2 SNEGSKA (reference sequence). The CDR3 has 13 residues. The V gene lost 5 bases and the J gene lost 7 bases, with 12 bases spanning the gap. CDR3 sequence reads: CSAGSTQNSPLHF. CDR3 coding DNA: TGCAGTGCTGGTTCGACACAGAATTCACCCCTCCACTTT.

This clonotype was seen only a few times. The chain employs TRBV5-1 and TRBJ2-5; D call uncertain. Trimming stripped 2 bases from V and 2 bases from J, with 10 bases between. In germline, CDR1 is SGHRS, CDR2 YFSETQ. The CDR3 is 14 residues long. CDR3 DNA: TGCGCCAGCAGCTTAGGTCGGGTACAAGAGACCCAGTACTTC. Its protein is CASSLGRVQETQYF.

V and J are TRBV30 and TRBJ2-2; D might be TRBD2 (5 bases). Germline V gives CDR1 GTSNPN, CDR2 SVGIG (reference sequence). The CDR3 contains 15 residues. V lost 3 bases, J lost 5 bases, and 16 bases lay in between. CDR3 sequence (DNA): TGTGCCTGGAGGGATAAGACTACCCTGACCGGGGAGCTGTTTTTT. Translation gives CAWRDKTTLTGELFF. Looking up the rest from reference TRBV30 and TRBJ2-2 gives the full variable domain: SQTIHQWPATLVQPVGSPLSLECTVEGTSNPNLYWYRQAAGRGLQLLFYSVGIGQISSEVPQNLSASRPQDRQFILSSKKLLLSDSGFYLCAWRDKTTLTGELFFGEGSRLTVL.

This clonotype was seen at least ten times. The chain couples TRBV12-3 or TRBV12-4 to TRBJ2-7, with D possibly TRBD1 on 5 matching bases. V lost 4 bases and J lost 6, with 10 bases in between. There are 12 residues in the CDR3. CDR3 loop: CASSSTAFEQYF. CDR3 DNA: TGTGCCAGCAGTTCGACAGCGTTCGAGCAGTACTTC.

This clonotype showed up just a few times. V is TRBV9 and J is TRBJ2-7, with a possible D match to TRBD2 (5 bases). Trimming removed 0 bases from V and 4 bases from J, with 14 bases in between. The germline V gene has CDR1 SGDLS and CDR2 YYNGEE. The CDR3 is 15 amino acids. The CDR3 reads CASSVGGNWAYEQYF. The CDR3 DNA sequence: TGTGCCAGCAGCGTAGGAGGGAACTGGGCTTACGAGCAGTACTTC.